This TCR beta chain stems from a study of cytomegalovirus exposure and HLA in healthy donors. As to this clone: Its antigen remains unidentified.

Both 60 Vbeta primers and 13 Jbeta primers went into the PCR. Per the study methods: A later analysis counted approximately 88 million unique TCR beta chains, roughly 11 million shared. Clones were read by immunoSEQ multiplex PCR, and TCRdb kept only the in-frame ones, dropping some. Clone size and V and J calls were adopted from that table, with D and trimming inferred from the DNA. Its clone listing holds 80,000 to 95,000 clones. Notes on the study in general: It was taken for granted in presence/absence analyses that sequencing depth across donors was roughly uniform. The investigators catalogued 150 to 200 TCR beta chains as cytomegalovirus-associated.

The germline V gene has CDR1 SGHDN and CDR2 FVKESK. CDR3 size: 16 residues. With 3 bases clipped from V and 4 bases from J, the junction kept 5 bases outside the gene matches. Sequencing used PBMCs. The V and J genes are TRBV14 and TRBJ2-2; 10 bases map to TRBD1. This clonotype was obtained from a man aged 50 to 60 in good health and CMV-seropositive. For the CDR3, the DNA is TGTGCCAGCAGCCATAGGACAGGGGGTTTCACCGGGGAGCTGTTTTTT. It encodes CASSHRTGGFTGELFF.